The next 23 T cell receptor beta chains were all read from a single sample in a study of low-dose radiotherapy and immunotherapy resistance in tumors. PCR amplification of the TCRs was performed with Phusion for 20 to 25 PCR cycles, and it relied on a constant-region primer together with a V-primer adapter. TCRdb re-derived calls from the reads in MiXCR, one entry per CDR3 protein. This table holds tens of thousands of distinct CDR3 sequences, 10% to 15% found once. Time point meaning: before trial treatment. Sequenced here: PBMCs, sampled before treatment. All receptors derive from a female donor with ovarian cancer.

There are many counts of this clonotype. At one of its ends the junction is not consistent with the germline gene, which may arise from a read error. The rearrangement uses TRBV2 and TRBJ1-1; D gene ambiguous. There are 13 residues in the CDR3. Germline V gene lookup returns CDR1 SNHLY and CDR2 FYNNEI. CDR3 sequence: CASSQAPNTEAFF. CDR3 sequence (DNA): TGTGCCAGCAGTCAAGCCCCTAACACTGAAGCTTTCTTT.

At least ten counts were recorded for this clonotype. CDR3 bases: TGCAGTGCTCCCGACTCCAGCGAGGGGACCCAGTACTTC. Translated, it gives CSAPDSSEGTQYF. The J gene is TRBJ2-5, the V gene TRBV20-1; D may be TRBD2 (5 bases). V shed 5 bases and J shed 7 bases, with 17 bases lying between them. This CDR3 is 13 amino acids long. Germline loops: CDR1 DFQATT, CDR2 SNEGSKA (reference sequence).

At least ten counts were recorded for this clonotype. CDR3 DNA sequence: TGTGCCAGCAGCTCTGGGACCGGCGGGTTTTACGAGCAGTACTTC. Translation: CASSSGTGGFYEQYF. The chain employs TRBV7-6 and TRBJ2-7; possibly TRBD1 or TRBD2 for D (5 bases each). The CDR3 has 15 amino acids. Trimming took off 4 bases at V and 4 bases at J, with 17 bases between the two ends. CDR1 and CDR2 from the germline V gene are SGHVS and FNYEAQ.

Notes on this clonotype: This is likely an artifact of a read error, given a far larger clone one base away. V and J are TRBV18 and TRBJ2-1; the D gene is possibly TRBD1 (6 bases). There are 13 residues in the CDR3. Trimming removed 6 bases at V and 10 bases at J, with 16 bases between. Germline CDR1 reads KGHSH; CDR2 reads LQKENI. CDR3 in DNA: TGTGCCAGCTCGCCCGACAGGCTGGGGGAGCAGTTCTTC. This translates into CASSPDRLGEQFF.

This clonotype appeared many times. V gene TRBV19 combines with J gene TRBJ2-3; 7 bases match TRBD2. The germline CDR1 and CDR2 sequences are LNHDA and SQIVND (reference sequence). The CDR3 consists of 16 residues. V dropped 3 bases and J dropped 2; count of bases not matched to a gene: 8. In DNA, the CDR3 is TGTGCCAGTAGTATTCGACCTGGGGGGGTCACAGATACGCAGTATTTT. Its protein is CASSIRPGGVTDTQYF.

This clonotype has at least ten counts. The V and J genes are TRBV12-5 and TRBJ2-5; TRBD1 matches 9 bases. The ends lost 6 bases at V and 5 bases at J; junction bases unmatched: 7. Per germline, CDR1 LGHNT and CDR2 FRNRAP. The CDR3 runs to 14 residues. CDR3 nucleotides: TGTGCTAGTGGCCCGGGACAGGGAGGGGAGACCCAGTACTTC. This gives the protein CASGPGQGGETQYF.

The CDR3: CASSWRQGGGYTF. Here the CDR3 DNA reads TGTGCCAGCAGTTGGCGACAGGGCGGTGGCTACACCTTC. The chain recombines TRBV27 with TRBJ1-2; 7 bases align to TRBD1. This CDR3 comprises 13 residues. Per the germline V gene, CDR1 is MNHEY and CDR2 is SMNVEV (reference sequence). Losses at the gene ends were 4 bases for V and 7 bases for J; bases not matched to a gene: 6.

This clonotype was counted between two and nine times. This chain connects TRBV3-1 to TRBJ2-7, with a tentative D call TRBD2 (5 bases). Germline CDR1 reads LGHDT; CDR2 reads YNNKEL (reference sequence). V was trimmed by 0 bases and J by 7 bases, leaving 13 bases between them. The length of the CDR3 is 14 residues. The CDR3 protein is CASSQDSASFEQYF. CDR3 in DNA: TGTGCCAGCAGCCAAGATTCGGCTAGCTTTGAGCAGTACTTC.

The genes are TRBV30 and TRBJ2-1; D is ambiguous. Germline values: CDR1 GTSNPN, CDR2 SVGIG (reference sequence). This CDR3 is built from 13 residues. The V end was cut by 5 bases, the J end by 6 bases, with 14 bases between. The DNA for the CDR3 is TGTGCCTGGGGTAGAAGTCAGCTCAATGAGCAGTTCTTC. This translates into CAWGRSQLNEQFF.

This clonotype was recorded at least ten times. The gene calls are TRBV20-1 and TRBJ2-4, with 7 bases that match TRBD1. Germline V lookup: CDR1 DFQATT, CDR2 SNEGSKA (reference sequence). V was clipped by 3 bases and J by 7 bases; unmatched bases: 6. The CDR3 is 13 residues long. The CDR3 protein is CSARSTGDNIQYF. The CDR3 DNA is TGCAGTGCTAGGTCCACAGGGGACAACATTCAGTACTTC.

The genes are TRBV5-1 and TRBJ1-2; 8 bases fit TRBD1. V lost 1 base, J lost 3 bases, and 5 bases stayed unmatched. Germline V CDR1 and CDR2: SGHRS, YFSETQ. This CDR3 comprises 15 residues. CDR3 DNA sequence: TGCGCCAGCAGCTTGCCGGGACAGGTGGACTATGGCTACACCTTC. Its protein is CASSLPGQVDYGYTF.

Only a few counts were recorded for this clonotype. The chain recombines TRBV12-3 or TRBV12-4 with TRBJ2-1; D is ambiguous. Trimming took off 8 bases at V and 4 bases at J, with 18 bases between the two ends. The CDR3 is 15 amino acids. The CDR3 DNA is TGTGCCAGCTTTTCTCCCCACGTCTCATACAATGAGCAGTTCTTC. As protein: CASFSPHVSYNEQFF.

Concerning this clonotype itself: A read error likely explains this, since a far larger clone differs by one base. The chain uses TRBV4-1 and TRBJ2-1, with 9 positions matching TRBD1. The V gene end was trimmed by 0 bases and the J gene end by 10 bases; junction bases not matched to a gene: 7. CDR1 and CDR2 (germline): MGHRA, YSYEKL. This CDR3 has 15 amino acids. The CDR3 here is CASSQDPGQGFEQFF. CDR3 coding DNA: TGCGCCAGCAGCCAAGATCCGGGACAGGGCTTCGAGCAGTTCTTC.

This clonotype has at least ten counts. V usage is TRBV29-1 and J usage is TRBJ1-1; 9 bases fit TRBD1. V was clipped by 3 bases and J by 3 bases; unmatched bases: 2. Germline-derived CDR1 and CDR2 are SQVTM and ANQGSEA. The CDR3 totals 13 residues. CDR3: CSVDRTGDTEAFF. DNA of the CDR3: TGCAGCGTTGATAGGACAGGGGACACTGAAGCTTTCTTT.

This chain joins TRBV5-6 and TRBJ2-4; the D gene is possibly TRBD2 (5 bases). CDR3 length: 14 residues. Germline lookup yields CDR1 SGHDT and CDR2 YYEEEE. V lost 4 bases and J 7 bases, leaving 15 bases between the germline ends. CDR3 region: CASSPWERSNIQYF. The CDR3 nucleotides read TGTGCCAGCAGCCCTTGGGAGAGGAGCAACATTCAGTACTTC.

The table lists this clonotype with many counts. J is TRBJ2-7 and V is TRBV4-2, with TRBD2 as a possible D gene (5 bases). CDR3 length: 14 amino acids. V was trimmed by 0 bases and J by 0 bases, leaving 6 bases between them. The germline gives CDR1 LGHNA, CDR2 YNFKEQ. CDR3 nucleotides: TGTGCCAGCAGCCAAGACCGGGGCTCCTACGAGCAGTACTTC. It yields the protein CASSQDRGSYEQYF.

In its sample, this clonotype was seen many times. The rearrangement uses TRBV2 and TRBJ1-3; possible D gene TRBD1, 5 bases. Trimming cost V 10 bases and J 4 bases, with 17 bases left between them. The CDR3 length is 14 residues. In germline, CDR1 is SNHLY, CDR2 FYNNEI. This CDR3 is CATPRGDGGNTIYF. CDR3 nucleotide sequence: TGTGCCACGCCTCGGGGGGACGGCGGAAACACCATATATTTT.

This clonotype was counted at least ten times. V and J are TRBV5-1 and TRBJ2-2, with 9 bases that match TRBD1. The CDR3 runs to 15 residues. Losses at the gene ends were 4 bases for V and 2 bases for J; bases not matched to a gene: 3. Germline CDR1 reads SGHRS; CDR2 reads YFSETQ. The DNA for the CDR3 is TGCGCCAGCAGCGCGGGACAGGGTAACACCGGGGAGCTGTTTTTT. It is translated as CASSAGQGNTGELFF. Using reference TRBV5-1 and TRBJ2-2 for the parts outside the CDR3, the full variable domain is KAGVTQTPRYLIKTRGQQVTLSCSPISGHRSVSWYQQTPGQGLQFLFEYFSETQRNKGNFPGRFSGRQFSNSRSEMNVSTLELGDSALYLCASSAGQGNTGELFFGEGSRLTVL.

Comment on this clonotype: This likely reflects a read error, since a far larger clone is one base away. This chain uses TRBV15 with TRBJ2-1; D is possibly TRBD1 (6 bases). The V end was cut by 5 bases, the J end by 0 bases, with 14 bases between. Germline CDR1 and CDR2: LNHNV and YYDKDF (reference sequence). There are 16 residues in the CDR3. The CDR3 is CATSVYRVSSYNEQFF. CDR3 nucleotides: TGTGCCACCAGCGTATACAGGGTTAGCTCCTACAATGAGCAGTTCTTC.

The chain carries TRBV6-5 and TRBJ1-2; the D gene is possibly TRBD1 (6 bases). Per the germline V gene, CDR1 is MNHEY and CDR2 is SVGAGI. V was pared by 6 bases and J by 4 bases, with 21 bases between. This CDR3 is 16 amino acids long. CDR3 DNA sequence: TGTGCCAGCAGGTACGGCACAGGGCCGAATCTCTATGGCTACACCTTC. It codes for CASRYGTGPNLYGYTF.

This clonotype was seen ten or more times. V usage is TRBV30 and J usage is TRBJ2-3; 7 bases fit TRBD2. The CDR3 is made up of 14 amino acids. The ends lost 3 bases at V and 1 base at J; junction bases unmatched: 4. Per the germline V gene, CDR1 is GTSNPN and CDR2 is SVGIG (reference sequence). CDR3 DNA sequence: TGTGCCTGGAGAAAGGCGGGAGGCACAGATACGCAGTATTTT. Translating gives CAWRKAGGTDTQYF.

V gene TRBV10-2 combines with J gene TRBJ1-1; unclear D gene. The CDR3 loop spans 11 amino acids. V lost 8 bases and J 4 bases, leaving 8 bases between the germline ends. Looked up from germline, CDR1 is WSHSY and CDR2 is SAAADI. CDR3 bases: TGCGCCAGCGAAGAGGCCACTGAAGCTTTCTTT. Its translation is CASEEATEAFF.

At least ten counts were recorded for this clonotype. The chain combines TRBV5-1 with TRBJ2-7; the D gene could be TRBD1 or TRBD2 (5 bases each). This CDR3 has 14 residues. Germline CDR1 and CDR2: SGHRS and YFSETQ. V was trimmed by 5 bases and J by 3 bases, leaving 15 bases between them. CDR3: CASRQPGRNYEQYF. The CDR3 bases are TGCGCCAGCAGACAACCGGGACGGAACTACGAGCAGTACTTC.